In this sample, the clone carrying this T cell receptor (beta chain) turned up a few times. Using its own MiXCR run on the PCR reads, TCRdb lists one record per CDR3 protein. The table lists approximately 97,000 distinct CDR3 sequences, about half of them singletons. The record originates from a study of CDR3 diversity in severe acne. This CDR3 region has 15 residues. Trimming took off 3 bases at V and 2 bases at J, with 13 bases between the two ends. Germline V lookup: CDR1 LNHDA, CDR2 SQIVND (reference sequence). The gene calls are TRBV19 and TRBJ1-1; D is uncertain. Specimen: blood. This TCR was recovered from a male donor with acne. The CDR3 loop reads CASSIDGAGNTEAFF. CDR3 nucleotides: TGTGCCAGTAGTATTGATGGTGCAGGAAACACTGAAGCTTTCTTT.